The clone carrying this TCR beta chain has a handful of counts. One junction end disagrees with the germline gene, perhaps due to a read error. The sample originates from a study of T cells in Graves' hyperthyroidism and ophthalmopathy. CDR1 is SEHNR and CDR2 is FQNEAQ in the germline V gene (reference sequence). The CDR3 sequence is 13 residues long. TCR beta CDR3 sequences were amplified from RNA transcripts. First-round RT-PCR targeting the TCR CDR3 was performed with the HTBI primer set. TCRdb analysed the multiplex PCR reads with MiXCR anew, one entry per CDR3 protein. The profile shows more than 500,000 distinct CDR3 sequences, around 43% of them singletons.

This chain joins TRBV7-9 and TRBJ2-7; D may correspond to TRBD1 or TRBD2 (5 bases each). The sequenced sample consisted of peripheral blood or thyroid tissue (not recorded which). The clonotype was recovered from an adult woman with Graves' disease, either hyperthyroidism or ophthalmopathy (not recorded which). CDR3 sequence (DNA): TGCGCCAGCAGCCAAGATGGGGACCCGCCGGAGTACTTC. Amino acid sequence: CASSQDGDPPEYF.